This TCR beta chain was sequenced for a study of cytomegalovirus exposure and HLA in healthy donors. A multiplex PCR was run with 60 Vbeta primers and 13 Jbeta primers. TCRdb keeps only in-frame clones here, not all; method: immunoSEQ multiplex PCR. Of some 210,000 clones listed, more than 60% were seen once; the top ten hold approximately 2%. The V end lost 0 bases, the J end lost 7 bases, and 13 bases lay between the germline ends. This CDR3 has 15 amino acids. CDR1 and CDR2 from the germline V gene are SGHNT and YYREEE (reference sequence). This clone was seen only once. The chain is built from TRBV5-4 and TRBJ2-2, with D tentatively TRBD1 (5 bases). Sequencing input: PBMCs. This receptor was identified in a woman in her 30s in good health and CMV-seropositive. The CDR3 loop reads CASSLGTGKGGELFF. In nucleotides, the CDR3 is TGTGCCAGCAGCTTGGGAACAGGAAAAGGCGGGGAGCTGTTTTTT.